This TCR beta chain was captured by sequencing in a study of shared clonotypes between healthy human individuals. Deletions cut 5 bases from V and 5 bases from J, with 15 bases between. Germline-derived CDR1 and CDR2 are SQVTM and ANQGSEA. The CDR3 length is 13 residues. Some clones are missing from TCRdb's copy, which holds only in-frame ones; the method was immunoSEQ multiplex PCR. Among approximately 720,000 clones listed, under 95% were seen once. Naive CD8 populations comprised CD45RO-negative cells positively selected for CCR7, excluding terminally differentiated effector memory CD45RA+ cells. The clonotype comes from a young man in good health. The source material was naive CD8+ T cells sorted from blood. The chain is built from TRBV29-1 and TRBJ1-1; D ambiguous. CDR3 region: CSVTGLEGTEAFF. CDR3 nucleotide sequence: TGCAGCGTTACCGGGCTAGAGGGAACTGAAGCTTTCTTT.